A single sample gave rise to the 21 T cell receptor beta chains below, sequenced in a study of CXCR3-negative and CXCR3-positive naive CD8 T cells. Study results and caveats: Compared with CXCR3-negative naive cells, CXCR3-positive naive cells showed more hydrophobic TRB CDR3s.

Researchers prepared the TRB cDNA libraries using 5' RACE with UMI labels. One entry per CDR3 protein, without DNA, is what TCRdb gives after re-calling the 5' RACE reads. Here the sample table reports around 84,000 distinct CDR3 sequences. Their antigens remain unidentified. Sequencing input: naive CXCR3+ CD8+ T cells from blood. Subset in this sample: CD45RO-CCR7+CD27+CD95- naive CD8+ T cells expressing CXCR3 (TNR3+). The receptors shown here come from a human donor in good health. Some clones in this sample may be carry-over from other donors' samples.

The V gene is TRBV20-1, the J gene TRBJ2-3; TCRdb gives TRBD2 as the D gene, but with no DNA this cannot be confirmed. CDR3 size: 17 residues. The germline gives CDR1 DFQATT, CDR2 SNEGSKA (reference sequence). The CDR3 here is CSARVRSGREAADTQYF.

The V call is TRBV20-1, the J call TRBJ2-5; TCRdb gives TRBD2 as the D gene, but with no DNA this cannot be confirmed. The CDR3 length is 19 residues. Germline CDR1 is DFQATT and CDR2 is SNEGSKA (reference sequence). The CDR3 loop is CSAPTELSGRARDQETQYF.

This rearrangement joins TRBV5-1 to TRBJ2-1; TCRdb reports TRBD1, a call that lacks DNA to check it against. The CDR3 has 16 amino acids. In germline, CDR1 is SGHRS, CDR2 YFSETQ. The CDR3 region is CASSPPGPSYYNEQFF.

The V and J genes are TRBV28 and TRBJ1-6. The CDR3 is 14 residues long. From germline, CDR1 is MDHEN and CDR2 SYDVKM. CDR3 residues: CASNRPGLNSPLHF.

This chain joins TRBV6-5 and TRBJ2-5. CDR3 size: 13 residues. From germline, CDR1 is MNHEY and CDR2 SVGAGI. This CDR3 is CASSLQYQETQYF.

The chain has TRBV28 and TRBJ1-3. The CDR3 is 16 amino acids. Germline values: CDR1 MDHEN, CDR2 SYDVKM. This CDR3 is CASSLRVGGSGNTIYF.

J is TRBJ1-1 and V is TRBV19. CDR3 length equals 14 residues. CDR1 is LNHDA, CDR2 SQIVND, per germline (reference sequence). This CDR3 reads CASSTYSTSTEAFF. Supplemented by reference TRBV19 and TRBJ1-1, the full variable domain reads DGGITQSPKYLFRKEGQNVTLSCEQNLNHDAMYWYRQDPGQGLRLIYYSQIVNDFQKGDIAEGYSVSREKKESFPLTVTSAQKNPTAFYLCASSTYSTSTEAFFGQGTRLTVV.

J is TRBJ2-3 and V is TRBV19. This CDR3 region has 12 residues. Germline CDR1 reads LNHDA; CDR2 reads SQIVND (reference sequence). Here the CDR3 reads CAVQESTDTQYF. Drawing the rest from reference TRBV19 and TRBJ2-3, the complete variable domain is DGGITQSPKYLFRKEGQNVTLSCEQNLNHDAMYWYRQDPGQGLRLIYYSQIVNDFQKGDIAEGYSVSREKKESFPLTVTSAQKNPTAFYLCAVQESTDTQYFGPGTRLTVL.

The rearrangement joins TRBV7-2 to TRBJ2-1. Germline assignment: CDR1 SGHTA and CDR2 FQGNSA. The CDR3 is 13 residues long. The chain's CDR3 is CASSWWSYNEQFF.

The rearrangement uses TRBV9 and TRBJ1-2; TCRdb names TRBD1, which stays unverified in the absence of DNA. The CDR3 loop spans 11 amino acids. Per germline, CDR1 SGDLS and CDR2 YYNGEE. CDR3 region: CASSQGYGYTF.

The V gene is TRBV12-3 or TRBV12-4, the J gene TRBJ2-1. The CDR3 length is 13 residues. This chain's CDR3 is CASGGSSYNEQFF.

The gene calls are TRBV7-2 and TRBJ2-2. Germline V lookup: CDR1 SGHTA, CDR2 FQGNSA. The CDR3 runs 13 residues. Here the CDR3 reads CASSLDLSGELFF. The variable domain in full, completed from reference TRBV7-2 and TRBJ2-2, reads GAGVSQSPSNKVTEKGKDVELRCDPISGHTALYWYRQSLGQGLEFLIYFQGNSAPDKSGLPSDRFSAERTGGSVSTLTIQRTQQEDSAVYLCASSLDLSGELFFGEGSRLTVL.

The CDR3 protein is CATSPAVGRVTDTQYF. The gene calls are TRBV15 and TRBJ2-3; TCRdb picks TRBD2, but there is no DNA to check that call. CDR1 and CDR2 from the germline V gene are LNHNV and YYDKDF (reference sequence). This CDR3 comprises 16 residues.

The rearrangement links TRBV9 to TRBJ2-1; checking the TCRdb D call of TRBD2 is not possible without DNA. Germline-derived CDR1 and CDR2 are SGDLS and YYNGEE. CDR3 size: 17 residues. Here the CDR3 reads CASSVGTSGSSYNEQFF.

The chain joins TRBV12-3 or TRBV12-4 to TRBJ2-7; TCRdb's D call of TRBD2 is untestable without DNA. The CDR3 consists of 16 residues. CDR3 protein: CASSFDPGLAGDEQYF.

The chain has TRBV11-2 and TRBJ2-3. Per the germline V gene, CDR1 is SGHAT and CDR2 is FQNNGV. The CDR3 runs 14 residues. CDR3 in amino acids: CASSLTGYADTQYF.

The chain employs TRBV29-1 and TRBJ2-7; with no DNA, the TCRdb D assignment of TRBD2 cannot be verified. This CDR3 comprises 13 residues. The germline gives CDR1 SQVTM, CDR2 ANQGSEA. The CDR3 here is CSVEAGLTYEQYF.

The V call is TRBV29-1, the J call TRBJ2-7. Germline CDR1 is SQVTM and CDR2 is ANQGSEA. This CDR3 is built from 12 residues. CDR3 sequence reads: CSAEGSSHEQYF.

This chain links TRBV28 with TRBJ1-3; TCRdb's D call of TRBD1 is untestable without DNA. CDR1 is MDHEN, CDR2 SYDVKM, per germline. The CDR3 runs to 14 residues. The CDR3 is CASSFGGARSTIYF.

The chain has TRBV7-8 and TRBJ2-2; TCRdb's D gene call, TRBD1, goes unchecked for lack of DNA. Germline CDR1 is SGHVS and CDR2 is FQNEAQ. The CDR3 is made up of 14 amino acids. This CDR3 reads CATRGGFDTGELFF.

V and J are TRBV5-1 and TRBJ2-7; the TCRdb D gene call, TRBD1, has no DNA to confirm it. Per germline, CDR1 SGHRS and CDR2 YFSETQ. The CDR3 runs 13 residues. The CDR3 loop is CASSWGQAYEQYF.